This TCR beta chain was sequenced for a study of cytomegalovirus exposure and HLA in healthy donors. Primers for the PCR totalled 60 Vbeta and 13 Jbeta. TCRdb's table, derived via immunoSEQ multiplex PCR, lists solely in-frame clones and lacks some. The sample holds around 97,000 clones; about four fifths are singletons and the top ten take 4.5% to 6.5%. The CDR3 loop spans 14 amino acids. Per germline, CDR1 SGHRS and CDR2 YFSETQ. Trimming stripped 2 bases from V and 0 bases from J, with 8 bases between. With regard to this clone: The antigen is unknown.

Study conclusions and caveats: Follow-up analysis found HLA locus-dependent TCR association rates, highest for DRB1 and lowest for HLA-C.

This sequence originates from a man aged 35 to 55 in good health and CMV-seropositive. J is TRBJ2-5 and V is TRBV5-1; D call uncertain. The source material was PBMCs. In nucleotides, the CDR3 is TGCGCCAGCAGCTTACTCGCGTACCAAGAGACCCAGTACTTC. It specifies CASSLLAYQETQYF. Filled out from reference TRBV5-1 and TRBJ2-5, the complete variable domain reads KAGVTQTPRYLIKTRGQQVTLSCSPISGHRSVSWYQQTPGQGLQFLFEYFSETQRNKGNFPGRFSGRQFSNSRSEMNVSTLELGDSALYLCASSLLAYQETQYFGPGTRLLVL.